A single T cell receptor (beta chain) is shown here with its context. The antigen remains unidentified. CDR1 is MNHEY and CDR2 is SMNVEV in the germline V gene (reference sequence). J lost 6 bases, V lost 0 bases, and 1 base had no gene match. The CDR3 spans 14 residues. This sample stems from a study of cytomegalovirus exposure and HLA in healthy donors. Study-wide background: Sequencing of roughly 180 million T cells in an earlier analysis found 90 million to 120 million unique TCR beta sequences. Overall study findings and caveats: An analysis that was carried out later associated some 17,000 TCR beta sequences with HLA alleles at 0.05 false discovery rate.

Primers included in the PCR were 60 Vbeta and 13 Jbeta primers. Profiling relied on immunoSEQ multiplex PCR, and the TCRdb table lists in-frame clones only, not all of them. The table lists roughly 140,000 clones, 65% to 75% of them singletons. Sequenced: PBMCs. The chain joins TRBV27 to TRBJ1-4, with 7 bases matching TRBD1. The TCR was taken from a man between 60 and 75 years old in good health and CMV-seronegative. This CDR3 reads CASSLSDRHEKLFF. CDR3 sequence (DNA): TGTGCCAGCAGTTTATCGGACAGGCATGAAAAACTGTTTTTT.